This entry concerns a single TCR beta chain. Its target is not known. Germline CDR1 SGDLS, CDR2 YYNGEE. Trimming pared 2 bases from V and 4 bases from J, leaving 11 bases between. This CDR3 is 14 amino acids long. Here immunoSEQ multiplex PCR was the method, and the copy in TCRdb shows in-frame clones only, minus some. The profile shows 1,300 to 1,500 clones, roughly 88% of them singletons. This entry comes from a study of T cells and Merkel cell carcinoma outcomes. Findings and limits, study-wide: Repertoire plus T-cell density reportedly predicted Merkel cell carcinoma outcomes.

The chain employs TRBV9 and TRBJ2-3; D unclear. The receptor comes from a human donor with Merkel cell carcinoma. What was sequenced was tumor tissue from Merkel cell carcinoma. The DNA for the CDR3 is TGTGCCAGCAGCGTTATTAATTGGGCAGATACGCAGTATTTT. This sequence encodes CASSVINWADTQYF. Using reference TRBV9 and TRBJ2-3 for the parts outside the CDR3, the full variable domain is DSGVTQTPKHLITATGQRVTLRCSPRSGDLSVYWYQQSLDQGLQFLIQYYNGEERAKGNILERFSAQQFPDLHSELNLSSLELGDSALYFCASSVINWADTQYFGPGTRLTVL.